These 12 T cell receptor beta chains share one sample of origin, sequenced in a study of regulatory and conventional T cells in RAG deficiency. Profiled with immunoSEQ multiplex PCR; TCRdb holds only in-frame clones, not every one. This sample has about 30,000 clones, with approximately 96% found just once. Genomic DNA came from blood conventional CD4+ T cells gated CD25-low CD127-high. The same data also contributed to another study, on regulatory T cells. This second report adds: The primer mix had 52 TRBV and 13 TRBJ primers.

The sequenced sample consisted of CD25- CD4+ T cells sorted from blood. These receptors came from a human donor in good health.

The chain links TRBV5-1 to TRBJ2-3; 8 bases fit TRBD2. Germline V gene data show CDR1 as SGHRS and CDR2 as YFSETQ. The J segment lost 6 bases and the V segment lost 4 bases, leaving 7 bases of the junction unmatched. This CDR3 spans 14 amino acids. Here the CDR3 reads CASSPGLAGDTQYF. CDR3 DNA: TGCGCCAGCAGCCCCGGACTAGCCGGGGATACGCAGTATTTT.

This chain uses TRBV30 with TRBJ1-6; D is uncertain. V was pared by 2 bases and J by 9 bases, with 17 bases between. The CDR3 extends over 15 amino acids. The germline gives CDR1 GTSNPN, CDR2 SVGIG (reference sequence). The CDR3 region is CAWSPRGLGRSPLHF. The CDR3 nucleotides are TGTGCCTGGAGTCCAAGAGGACTTGGGCGTTCACCCCTCCACTTT.

V is TRBV4-2 and J is TRBJ1-4, with no clear D. V dropped 1 base and J dropped 5 bases, with 11 bases sitting between them. The CDR3 consists of 15 residues. The germline V gene has CDR1 LGHNA and CDR2 YNFKEQ. The CDR3: CASSQGPGGNEKLFF. The DNA of the CDR3 is TGTGCCAGCAGCCAAGGCCCGGGAGGAAATGAAAAACTGTTTTTT.

Only a few counts were recorded for this clone. This sequence joins TRBV19 and TRBJ2-5; D is unclear. From germline, CDR1 is LNHDA and CDR2 SQIVND (reference sequence). The CDR3 extends over 12 amino acids. V lost 0 bases and J 3 bases, leaving 2 bases between the germline ends. CDR3 sequence reads: CASSIDKETQYF. CDR3 DNA sequence: TGTGCCAGTAGTATAGATAAAGAGACCCAGTACTTC.

The rearrangement uses TRBV5-1 and TRBJ1-2, with a possible D match to TRBD1 (5 bases). V was cut by 2 bases and J by 6 bases, with 26 bases left in between. Germline-derived CDR1 and CDR2 are SGHRS and YFSETQ. The CDR3 has 18 residues. CDR3 protein: CASSFLYPTLGQTDGYTF. The DNA of the CDR3 is TGCGCCAGCAGCTTTTTGTACCCCACCTTAGGGCAGACAGATGGCTACACCTTC.

The chain carries TRBV7-8 and TRBJ2-3, with D perhaps matching TRBD1 (5 bases). The germline V gene encodes CDR1 SGHVS and CDR2 FQNEAQ. CDR3 length: 20 amino acids. Between the trimmed V and J ends, which lost 1 base and 0 bases, there was a span of 23 bases. The CDR3 reads CASSLGLGSWGGTSTDTQYF. CDR3 DNA sequence: TGTGCCAGCAGCTTAGGTCTCGGTAGTTGGGGCGGTACAAGCACAGATACGCAGTATTTT.

This chain connects TRBV7-9 to TRBJ2-7; TRBD2 aligns across 10 bases. This CDR3 comprises 14 residues. V shed 7 bases, J shed 6 bases, and the junction held 9 bases outside the gene matches. Germline V gene lookup returns CDR1 SEHNR and CDR2 FQNEAQ (reference sequence). CDR3 in DNA: TGTGCCAGCACCCTAGCGGGAGAAGTCGGCGAGCAGTACTTC. Translating gives CASTLAGEVGEQYF.

J is TRBJ1-2 and V is TRBV30; D perhaps matches TRBD1 (5 bases). CDR3 length equals 13 residues. The germline gives CDR1 GTSNPN, CDR2 SVGIG (reference sequence). V lost 0 bases, J lost 5 bases, and 10 bases lay in between. CDR3: CAWSVQAPYGYTF. The CDR3 DNA reads as TGTGCCTGGAGTGTACAGGCCCCATATGGCTACACCTTC.

This clone is a singleton in its sample. The V and J genes are TRBV6-5 and TRBJ2-7; no reliable D call. The V and J ends lost 5 bases and 1 base respectively, with 9 bases between them. Germline lookup yields CDR1 MNHEY and CDR2 SVGAGI. The CDR3 consists of 13 residues. In DNA form, the CDR3 reads TGTGCCAGCAGTCGAACAGATTCCTACGAGCAGTACTTC. Translated: CASSRTDSYEQYF.

The chain couples TRBV7-9 to TRBJ1-2; 8 bases fit TRBD1. Trimming at V came to 2 bases and at J to 4 bases, leaving 12 bases not matched to a gene. This CDR3 has 17 residues. The germline V gene encodes CDR1 SEHNR and CDR2 FQNEAQ (reference sequence). As DNA, the CDR3 is TGTGCCAGCAGCTTACAAAACCCAGGGGGCGCAGGCTATGGCTACACCTTC. Amino acids: CASSLQNPGGAGYGYTF.

The V gene is TRBV7-6, the J gene TRBJ1-1, with 9 positions matching TRBD1. CDR3 length equals 15 residues. Germline CDR1 is SGHVS and CDR2 is FNYEAQ. V lost 1 base and J lost 5; bases outside the gene matches: 5. The CDR3 sequence is CASSLGKQGATEAFF. The DNA for the CDR3 is TGTGCCAGCAGCTTAGGGAAACAGGGGGCGACTGAAGCTTTCTTT.

V usage is TRBV30 and J usage is TRBJ1-2; weak D call: TRBD1 (6 bases). Trimming removed 2 bases from V and 0 bases from J, with 22 bases in between. CDR1 and CDR2 (germline): GTSNPN, SVGIG (reference sequence). The CDR3 has 18 residues. The CDR3 loop is CAWSWVTGGGPPNYGYTF. CDR3 sequence (DNA): TGTGCCTGGAGTTGGGTGACGGGGGGCGGACCTCCTAACTATGGCTACACCTTC.